The clone carrying this T cell receptor (beta chain) was detected only once. Its antigen is still unknown. Sequenced by immunoSEQ multiplex PCR; TCRdb stores in-frame clones only, minus some. The sample carries tens of thousands of clones, approximately 70% recorded once. CDR1 and CDR2 from the germline V gene are SGHTA and FQGTGA. The CDR3 is 13 residues long. V was shortened by 0 bases and J by 4 bases, with 6 bases between the two germline ends. These data originate in a study of vaccination effects on CD4 cells after COVID-19. Study information: The study sampled a couple of convalescent patients 16 days and one week before vaccination.

General study points: Clones arising from infection and from vaccination showed marked clonal contraction late after vaccination. Predominantly, the post-vaccine spike-reactive clones of convalescents comprised new vaccine-induced clones.

Following culture for more than 9 days, CD4+ T cells were isolated. Cultures had half their medium replaced with IL-2 medium on days 3 and 7. The clonotype originates from a human donor who had a prior SARS-CoV-2 infection. V and J are TRBV7-3 and TRBJ1-2, with no clear D. This specimen was CD4+ T cells from PBMCs cultured without peptide, taken before COVID-19 vaccination. CDR3 region: CASSLTDGYGYTF. CDR3 coding DNA: TGTGCCAGCAGCTTAACGGACGGCTATGGCTACACCTTC.